Presented here are 23 T cell receptor beta chains from one specimen sequenced in a study of CD8+ T cells in alopecia areata. As to treatment: oral pan-JAK inhibitor, 5-10 mg twice daily. Extraction and reverse transcription of RNA yielded cDNA as the sequencing template. Clones were read by immunoSEQ multiplex PCR, and TCRdb kept only the in-frame ones, dropping some. The sample lists about 300,000 clones, 55% to 75% occurring once. The sequencing here drew on CD4+ T cells sorted from blood, taken at week 24, from a patient treated with tofacitinib. These receptors came from a human donor with alopecia areata.

As concerns this clone: At the DNA level, this CDR3 is encoded by other sequences in the same sample as well. The rearrangement joins TRBV5-1 to TRBJ2-5, with 10 nucleotides matching TRBD1. The CDR3 loop spans 14 amino acids. CDR1 SGHRS and CDR2 YFSETQ come from the germline V gene. With 3 bases clipped from V and 2 bases from J, the junction kept 1 base outside the gene matches. The CDR3 sequence is CASSWGQGQETQYF. The CDR3 DNA follows: TGCGCCAGCAGCTGGGGACAGGGGCAAGAGACCCAGTACTTC.

The chain joins TRBV29-1 to TRBJ1-1; no firm D call. The CDR3 runs 11 residues. Per germline, CDR1 SQVTM and CDR2 ANQGSEA. Trimming shortened V by 6 bases and J by 8 bases, and 13 bases separated the two germline ends. The CDR3 loop is CSVGVLAEAFF. The CDR3 nucleotides are TGCAGCGTGGGTGTCTTGGCAGAAGCTTTCTTT.

To note about this clone: This same CDR3 is encoded by further DNA sequences in the sample. The V gene is TRBV5-6, the J gene TRBJ1-1, with unresolved D. Germline V gene sequence: CDR1 SGHDT, CDR2 YYEEEE. The CDR3 is 13 residues long. Trimming took 2 bases from V and 0 from J, leaving 5 bases between them. CDR3 DNA: TGTGCCAGCAGCTTTCGGGTGAACACTGAAGCTTTCTTT. This encodes CASSFRVNTEAFF.

In DNA form, the CDR3 reads TGTGCCAGCAAGACAAAGGACAGCTTTAATGAAAAACTGTTTTTT. As protein: CASKTKDSFNEKLFF. The chain couples TRBV5-6 to TRBJ1-4, with D perhaps matching TRBD1 (6 bases). Germline V gives CDR1 SGHDT, CDR2 YYEEEE. The CDR3 is 15 residues long. V lost 6 bases and J 4 bases, leaving 16 bases between the germline ends.

The chain uses TRBV7-2 and TRBJ1-2; D may be TRBD1 (6 bases). The V gene lost 5 bases and the J gene lost 4 bases, with 11 bases spanning the gap. In germline, CDR1 is SGHTA, CDR2 FQGNSA. This CDR3 comprises 13 residues. The CDR3 bases are TGTGCCAGCAGCCCAGGGGACGGCTATGGCTACACCTTC. This translates into CASSPGDGYGYTF.

The rearrangement uses TRBV7-9 and TRBJ1-5, with 8 bases that match TRBD1. The ends lost 0 bases at V and 6 bases at J; junction bases unmatched: 7. The CDR3 loop spans 16 amino acids. CDR1 SEHNR and CDR2 FQNEAQ come from the germline V gene (reference sequence). The CDR3 is CASSLARTGWGQPQHF. The CDR3 coding sequence is TGTGCCAGCAGCTTAGCAAGGACAGGGTGGGGTCAGCCCCAGCATTTT.

V gene TRBV25-1 combines with J gene TRBJ2-3, with 8 bases identical to TRBD1. In germline, CDR1 is MGHDK, CDR2 SYGVNS. V was pared by 7 bases and J by 0 bases, with 6 bases of the junction left unmatched. This CDR3 contains 15 residues. The CDR3 region is CASTPDRVSTDTQYF. CDR3 in DNA: TGTGCCAGCACCCCGGACAGGGTTAGCACAGATACGCAGTATTTT.

J is TRBJ1-1 and V is TRBV6-6; 9 bases align to TRBD1. The CDR3 sequence is 13 residues long. The germline gives CDR1 MNHNY, CDR2 SVGAGI (reference sequence). With V trimmed by 6 bases and J by 3 bases, 2 bases remained unmatched. The CDR3 here is CASRGQGHTEAFF. The CDR3 coding sequence is TGTGCCAGCAGGGGACAGGGCCACACTGAAGCTTTCTTT.

The CDR3 loop reads CASSLDGSPSQNIQYF. CDR3 DNA: TGCGCCAGCAGCTTGGACGGGAGCCCTAGCCAAAACATTCAGTACTTC. The gene calls are TRBV5-1 and TRBJ2-4, with D possibly TRBD2 on 6 matching bases. Germline V gene data show CDR1 as SGHRS and CDR2 as YFSETQ. The CDR3 length is 16 residues. The V and J ends lost 0 bases and 5 bases respectively, with 15 bases between them.

Only a few counts were recorded for this clone. The chain employs TRBV19 and TRBJ2-3; no reliable D call. The ends were cut back, 6 bases at V and 2 bases at J, with 9 bases in the middle. The germline V gene has CDR1 LNHDA and CDR2 SQIVND (reference sequence). This CDR3 has 13 amino acids. As DNA, the CDR3 is TGTGCCAGTAGGTTGGCAGCCACAGATACGCAGTATTTT. This encodes CASRLAATDTQYF.

This chain connects TRBV28 to TRBJ2-4; TRBD2 matches at 14 bases. This CDR3 has 15 residues. CDR1 is MDHEN, CDR2 SYDVKM, per germline. The J segment lost 6 bases and the V segment lost 6 bases, leaving 4 bases of the junction unmatched. The CDR3 sequence: CASSNGLAGGNIQYF. The CDR3 nucleotides read TGTGCCAGCAGCAACGGACTAGCGGGGGGAAACATTCAGTACTTC.

This chain connects TRBV7-6 to TRBJ2-3, with 7 bases matching TRBD2. The junction had 9 bases not matched to a gene; V was cut back by 4 bases and J by 5 bases. This CDR3 comprises 15 residues. Germline lookup yields CDR1 SGHVS and CDR2 FNYEAQ. CDR3 nucleotide sequence: TGTGCCAGCAGCTCGCACTCGGGGGGAGGAGATACGCAGTATTTT. Translation gives CASSSHSGGGDTQYF. Combining the CDR3 with reference TRBV7-6 and TRBJ2-3 gives the whole variable domain GAGVSQSPRYKVTKRGQDVALRCDPISGHVSLYWYRQALGQGPEFLTYFNYEAQQDKSGLPNDRFSAERPEGSISTLTIQRTEQRDSAMYRCASSSHSGGGDTQYFGPGTRLTVL.

This clone was recorded a few times. Other nucleotide sequences in the sample specify the same CDR3. The chain couples TRBV11-2 to TRBJ1-1; D uncertain. Germline CDR1 reads SGHAT; CDR2 reads FQNNGV. The CDR3 sequence is 13 residues long. Trimming left V 0 bases short and J 1 base short, with 3 bases between. The CDR3 DNA reads as TGTGCCAGCAGCTTAGATAGGAACACTGAAGCTTTCTTT. This translates into CASSLDRNTEAFF.

This clone has a handful of counts. This chain links TRBV5-1 with TRBJ1-2; 8 nucleotides match TRBD1. Germline CDR1 reads SGHRS; CDR2 reads YFSETQ. The CDR3 spans 16 residues. The ends lost 5 bases at V and 6 bases at J; junction bases unmatched: 15. The CDR3 DNA is TGCGCCAGCAGAGGAGCGGGACAGGAAAAATTTAATGGCTACACCTTC. It encodes CASRGAGQEKFNGYTF.

This chain uses TRBV7-6 with TRBJ1-6, with 7 bases lining up with TRBD1. There are 13 residues in the CDR3. The V gene's germline CDR1 is SGHVS and CDR2 FNYEAQ. The V gene end was trimmed by 5 bases and the J gene end by 11 bases; junction bases not matched to a gene: 6. CDR3 sequence (DNA): TGTGCCAGCAGCCCCAGGGGGAGGCCACCCCTCCACTTT. Translation gives CASSPRGRPPLHF.

The chain employs TRBV29-1 and TRBJ2-7; weak D call: TRBD1 (5 bases). The length of the CDR3 is 12 residues. Trimming left V 6 bases short and J 5 bases short, with 14 bases between. CDR1 and CDR2 from the germline V gene are SQVTM and ANQGSEA. The CDR3 DNA sequence: TGCAGCGTGGCGCAGGGAATCGACGAGCAGTACTTC. This sequence encodes CSVAQGIDEQYF.

For this clone: This is likely an artifact of a read error, given a far larger clone one base away. The chain has TRBV5-6 and TRBJ2-1; no clear D gene. Trimming left V 3 bases short and J 11 bases short, with 9 bases between. The CDR3 has 11 residues. Looked up from germline, CDR1 is SGHDT and CDR2 is YYEEEE. CDR3 nucleotides: TGTGCCAGCAGCTCGGAAGGGAAGCAGTTCTTC. Its protein is CASSSEGKQFF.

This clone has more than one count but fewer than ten. The genes are TRBV4-1 and TRBJ2-3, with TRBD2 matching 16 bases. The length of the CDR3 is 18 residues. Germline loops: CDR1 MGHRA, CDR2 YSYEKL. After removal of 2 bases from V and 5 bases from J, the junction contained 7 bases not matched to a gene. In DNA form, the CDR3 reads TGCGCCAGCAGCCAACTATTGGGACTAGCGGGAGGGGGAGATACGCAGTATTTT. Protein sequence: CASSQLLGLAGGGDTQYF.

This clone occurred a few times. The sample has other DNA sequences that encode this CDR3 too. The J gene is TRBJ2-7, the V gene TRBV20-1, with a tentative D call TRBD2 (5 bases). Trimming took off 6 bases at V and 4 bases at J, with 10 bases between the two ends. This CDR3 has 11 residues. Germline CDR1 and CDR2: DFQATT and SNEGSKA (reference sequence). CDR3 loop: CSARRGYEQYF. For the CDR3, the DNA is TGCAGTGCCCGACGGGGTTACGAGCAGTACTTC.

The chain joins TRBV2 to TRBJ1-1; maybe TRBD1 (5 bases). CDR1 and CDR2 from the germline V gene are SNHLY and FYNNEI. With 6 bases removed from V and 1 base from J, the gap between germline ends came to 12 bases. There are 14 residues in the CDR3. CDR3 protein: CASREGRGNTEAFF. The CDR3 DNA follows: TGTGCCAGCAGGGAGGGACGAGGGAACACTGAAGCTTTCTTT.

V gene TRBV5-4 combines with J gene TRBJ2-4; D is unresolved. Germline V gene sequence: CDR1 SGHNT, CDR2 YYREEE (reference sequence). The V end was cut by 4 bases, the J end by 6 bases, with 11 bases between. The CDR3 totals 13 residues. The CDR3 region is CASSISHGNIQYF. The DNA of the CDR3 is TGTGCCAGCAGCATTAGCCATGGAAACATTCAGTACTTC. Combining the CDR3 with reference TRBV5-4 and TRBJ2-4 gives the whole variable domain ETGVTQSPTHLIKTRGQQVTLRCSSQSGHNTVSWYQQALGQGPQFIFQYYREEENGRGNFPPRFSGLQFPNYSSELNVNALELDDSALYLCASSISHGNIQYFGAGTRLSVL.

This clone was found once. This chain joins TRBV30 and TRBJ1-1; 8 bases fit TRBD1. V lost 4 bases, J lost 6 bases, and 4 bases stayed unmatched. CDR1 and CDR2 (germline): GTSNPN, SVGIG (reference sequence). The CDR3 length is 12 residues. CDR3 coding DNA: TGTGCCTGGATTAAGGACAGGGCTGAAGCTTTCTTT. Translated: CAWIKDRAEAFF.

The chain is built from TRBV20-1 and TRBJ2-7, with 8 bases aligning to TRBD1. Trimming at V came to 6 bases and at J to 7 bases, leaving 5 bases not matched to a gene. The CDR3 extends over 11 amino acids. Looked up from germline, CDR1 is DFQATT and CDR2 is SNEGSKA (reference sequence). CDR3 region: CSAATGDEQYF. Here the CDR3 DNA reads TGCAGTGCCGCGACAGGGGATGAGCAGTACTTC.